This T cell receptor beta chain was sequenced during a study of shared clonotypes between healthy human individuals (dated by TCRdb to about 2020). Notes on the research overall: A couple of women and a few men aged 18 to 49 years were included in the cohort. Each donor's leukapheresis produced roughly between about 0.8 and 8.9 billion PBMCs. For each donor, three plates each were used for CD4 naive and CD4 memory, two plates were used for CD8 naive, and one plate was used for CD8 memory. The study deeply sequenced blood TCR repertoires of five healthy adults to estimate repertoire size and the extent of clonotype sharing between individuals. To increase sequencing depth and limit assay-specific biases, different laboratories used diverse techniques to prepare libraries and sequence TCR repertoires. General conclusions and limits of the study: Sampling was limited to blood, and TCR repertoires in tissue likely differ from TCR repertoires in blood. Incomplete sequencing was indicated by rarefaction of sorted-subset datasets, despite the large sequencing depth. Sharing across a few donors was observed for around 5% of naive CD4, less than 4% of naive CD8, 2% to 2.5% of memory CD4, and approximately 0.41% of memory CD8 clonotypes. Larger estimated clonotype richness was generally found for naive subsets than for memory subsets. Because the study included a small number of donors, the genetic and exposure-history diversity represented was limited. Compared with non-shared clonotypes, the clonotypes found in all four sorted-subset donors had higher generation probabilities. Based on pairwise subsampling, the degree of clonotype sharing among donors was expected to be affected by sequencing depth.

The CDR3 sequence holds 13 residues, the cysteine and phenylalanine included. This entry keeps only the CDR3 DNA: 39 bases, framed from base 1. The junction shows trimming of 3 bases on V and 2 bases on J, plus 8 bases between the germline ends. CDR1 and CDR2 (MNHEY, SMNVEV) derive from the germline V gene (reference sequence). Notes on this clone: Its cognate antigen has yet to be identified. No clone much larger than this one lies a single base away; base qualities are absent.

Using the deep immunoSEQ assay, multiplex PCR amplified TCR CDR3 regions from genomic DNA. Extracted genomic DNA from each cell subset was spread evenly across all wells of several immunoSEQ 96-well plates, with each plate serving as a replicate. For sorted subsets, roughly 200 ng of genomic DNA, equivalent to 30,000 or so T cell genomes, went into each replicate PCR. Purified libraries were quantified with a Qubit 3.0 fluorometer, sized on a Bioanalyzer 2100, and re-quantified with the KAPA Library Quantification kit. A separate single-read 150-cycle Illumina NextSeq 550 flow cell was used to sequence each immunoSEQ 96-well plate. In the authors' own workflow: The immunoSEQ output contained only junctional sequences without quality scores, so filtering could not match that applied to full-length reads. To assign V/J genes and CDR3, sequences were annotated against IMGT germline references using PyIR, a Python wrapper for IgBLAST v1.9. Reads with weak V/J assignments (E-value above 1e-6), missing CDR3, stop codons, out-of-frame junctions, or ambiguous translated residues were removed. V3J clonotypes were defined by identical inferred V gene, J gene, and CDR3 amino acid sequence. To compute the percentage overlap between repertoires, the number of shared unique clonotypes was divided by the size of the smaller repertoire. Richness of each repertoire was evaluated using RTK rarefaction, the Chao1 estimator, and Recon v2.1 estimates of unobserved clonotypes. Generation probabilities were computed with OLGA for all TCRbeta clonotypes obtained by the gDNA method from several donors. Imported from immuneACCESS, the table was reduced by TCRdb to in-frame sequences with V and J called. These copies leave out some clones; in studies compared against another copy, an unresolved V gene accounts for under half, and the cause of the remainder is not known. V, J and clone size were drawn from that table, and D and trimming were deduced from the DNA. The sample has over 2 million clones on record, 90% to 95% of them singletons. The ten largest clonotypes hold about 0.13% of the sample.

Donors were healthy HIV-negative adults with no recently reported acute infections or vaccinations. Every donor was a Caucasian adult living in Nashville, Tennessee, USA. Magnetic negative selection was used to enrich CD4+ T cells, after which naive cells were positively selected on CD45RA and the negative fraction became the memory subset. Blood was obtained by leukapheresis, after which PBMCs were separated by Ficoll-Histopaque density gradient centrifugation and cryopreserved in liquid nitrogen vapor phase. Purity and quantity of every magnetically sorted T cell population were checked by analytical flow cytometry. From each sorted fraction, genomic DNA was isolated and quantified by UV absorbance on a Nanodrop 2000c.

The receptor was derived from a man younger than 30 in good health. The V gene is TRBV27 and the J gene is TRBJ2-7; the D gene is not confidently resolved. Source material: naive CD4+ T cells sorted from blood. The sample's cell subset or site, from its label and the paper: CD45RA+ positively selected. The nucleotides read TGTGCCAGCAGTTTTGACGGGCCCTACGAGCAGTACTTC. Its coded protein is CASSFDGPYEQYF.